This entry lists 24 T cell receptor beta chains sequenced from one sample in a study of blood T cell repertoires in COVID-19. This table comes from immunoSEQ multiplex PCR, and its TCRdb copy is limited to in-frame clones, with some not included. Among about 120,000 clones listed, around 82% were seen once. The sample consisted of peripheral blood. The source is a man aged 30 to 45 with COVID-19, enrolled during active disease.

The chain links TRBV2 to TRBJ1-1; D unclear. Trimming cost V 8 bases and J 3 bases, with 13 bases left between them. CDR1 SNHLY and CDR2 FYNNEI come from the germline V gene. The CDR3 totals 13 residues. The DNA of the CDR3 is TGTGCCAGCGGAAATGCGAGGGACACTGAAGCTTTCTTT. The encoded protein is CASGNARDTEAFF.

The chain combines TRBV7-3 with TRBJ2-5, with a tentative D call TRBD2 (7 bases). The CDR3 totals 14 residues. The V end lost 5 bases, the J end lost 2 bases, and 12 bases lay between the germline ends. Per the germline V gene, CDR1 is SGHTA and CDR2 is FQGTGA. The CDR3 region is CASSQGGEQETQYF. CDR3 DNA sequence: TGTGCCAGCAGCCAAGGGGGGGAGCAAGAGACCCAGTACTTC.

The chain carries TRBV10-3 and TRBJ2-2; the match to TRBD2 covers 8 bases. Germline V CDR1 and CDR2: ENHRY, SYGVKD. V was clipped by 10 bases and J by 2 bases; unmatched bases: 3. This CDR3 has 13 residues. CDR3 sequence: CATGGANTGELFF. CDR3 DNA sequence: TGTGCCACGGGAGGGGCCAACACCGGGGAGCTGTTTTTT.

This clone was seen only once. The V and J genes are TRBV18 and TRBJ1-1; D is undetermined. The V end was cut by 6 bases, the J end by 1 base, with 9 bases between. The CDR3 spans 13 residues. The germline gives CDR1 KGHSH, CDR2 LQKENI. The CDR3 is CASSQTANTEAFF. CDR3 nucleotides: TGTGCCAGCTCTCAAACAGCGAACACTGAAGCTTTCTTT.

The chain has TRBV11-2 and TRBJ2-3, with D possibly matching TRBD2 (6 bases). V was shortened by 5 bases and J by 0 bases, with 18 bases between the two germline ends. The CDR3 covers 17 residues. Germline CDR1 is SGHAT and CDR2 is FQNNGV. The CDR3 sequence: CASSRTGSTTSTDTQYF. The CDR3 DNA sequence: TGTGCCAGCAGCCGAACCGGGAGTACAACTAGCACAGATACGCAGTATTTT. The full variable domain, rest sourced from reference TRBV11-2 and TRBJ2-3, is EAGVAQSPRYKIIEKRQSVAFWCNPISGHATLYWYQQILGQGPKLLIQFQNNGVVDDSQLPKDRFSAERLKGVDSTLKIQPAKLEDSAVYLCASSRTGSTTSTDTQYFGPGTRLTVL.

The chain employs TRBV7-8 and TRBJ2-5; 7 nucleotides agree with TRBD2. The germline V gene encodes CDR1 SGHVS and CDR2 FQNEAQ. V gave up 0 bases and J gave up 7 bases; unmatched junction bases: 11. CDR3 length equals 16 residues. The CDR3 DNA reads as TGTGCCAGCAGCTTAGCGGGCACTAGAACGGGAGGGACCCAGTACTTC. Translating gives CASSLAGTRTGGTQYF. The full variable domain, its missing parts supplied by reference TRBV7-8 and TRBJ2-5, is GAGVSQSPRYKVAKRGQDVALRCDPISGHVSLFWYQQALGQGPEFLTYFQNEAQLDKSGLPSDRFFAERPEGSVSTLKIQRTQQEDSAVYLCASSLAGTRTGGTQYFGPGTRLLVL.

The rearrangement joins TRBV11-2 to TRBJ1-2, with D unclear. Germline V lookup: CDR1 SGHAT, CDR2 FQNNGV. Trimming left V 0 bases short and J 3 bases short, with 8 bases between. This CDR3 is 14 amino acids long. CDR3 nucleotide sequence: TGTGCCAGCAGCTTAGACCCGGGATACTATGGCTACACCTTC. Translation: CASSLDPGYYGYTF.

V gene TRBV9 combines with J gene TRBJ2-7; TRBD1 aligns across 10 bases. The J segment lost 5 bases and the V segment lost 2 bases, leaving 7 bases of the junction unmatched. Germline V gene sequence: CDR1 SGDLS, CDR2 YYNGEE. CDR3 size: 15 residues. The CDR3 DNA reads as TGTGCCAGCAGCGTTAGACAGGGGGCATCGGACGAGCAGTACTTC. Encoded protein: CASSVRQGASDEQYF.

V gene TRBV10-3 combines with J gene TRBJ1-6, with 10 bases fitting TRBD1. There are 17 residues in the CDR3. The junction had 8 bases not matched to a gene; V was cut back by 0 bases and J by 9 bases. The V gene's germline CDR1 is ENHRY and CDR2 SYGVKD. The CDR3 sequence: CAISESSFGQGVSPLHF. Written as DNA, the CDR3 is TGTGCCATCAGTGAGTCCTCGTTCGGACAGGGGGTTTCACCCCTCCACTTT.

The chain has TRBV19 and TRBJ1-1; D might be TRBD1 (5 bases). Germline lookup yields CDR1 LNHDA and CDR2 SQIVND (reference sequence). V was shortened by 3 bases and J by 6 bases, with 11 bases between the two germline ends. The CDR3 has 13 residues. As DNA, the CDR3 is TGTGCCAGTAGTATTACCGACAGAGCTGAAGCTTTCTTT. Protein product: CASSITDRAEAFF.

This clone was seen a handful of times. This chain links TRBV18 with TRBJ2-3; D unresolved. Germline CDR1 reads KGHSH; CDR2 reads LQKENI. The germline V and J ends were trimmed by 3 bases and 0 bases, with 4 bases remaining between them. There are 13 residues in the CDR3. This CDR3 reads CASSPSSTDTQYF. CDR3 bases: TGTGCCAGCTCACCCTCTAGCACAGATACGCAGTATTTT.

The gene calls are TRBV12-3 or TRBV12-4 and TRBJ1-2, with unresolved D. With 6 bases removed from V and 2 bases from J, the gap between germline ends came to 7 bases. This CDR3 is 12 amino acids long. The CDR3 sequence is CASSEQNYGYTF. The DNA of the CDR3 is TGTGCCAGCAGCGAACAGAACTATGGCTACACCTTC.

The J gene is TRBJ1-5, the V gene TRBV19, with unresolved D. Germline lookup yields CDR1 LNHDA and CDR2 SQIVND (reference sequence). Between the trimmed V and J ends, which lost 7 bases and 1 base, there was a span of 8 bases. The CDR3 has 13 amino acids. The CDR3 DNA reads TGTGCCAGTACTGGGCCAAGCAATCAGCCCCAGCATTTT. Residues: CASTGPSNQPQHF.

V is TRBV11-1 and J is TRBJ2-7, with 9 nucleotides matching TRBD1. Germline trimming cut 4 bases from V and 4 bases from J; bases unmatched to any gene: 5. The CDR3 loop spans 14 amino acids. The germline CDR1 and CDR2 sequences are SGHAT and FQDESV (reference sequence). The CDR3 bases are TGTGCCAGCAGCTGGGGGACAGGGCCTTACGAGCAGTACTTC. The encoded protein is CASSWGTGPYEQYF. The variable domain in full, completed from reference TRBV11-1 and TRBJ2-7, reads EAEVAQSPRYKITEKSQAVAFWCDPISGHATLYWYRQILGQGPELLVQFQDESVVDDSQLPKDRFSAERLKGVDSTLKIQPAELGDSAMYLCASSWGTGPYEQYFGPGTRLTVT.

CDR3 sequence reads: CATSDGTENQPQHF. Here the CDR3 DNA reads TGTGCCACCAGTGACGGGACAGAAAATCAGCCCCAGCATTTT. V gene TRBV24-1 combines with J gene TRBJ1-5; TRBD1 matches at 7 bases. The germline V gene encodes CDR1 KGHDR and CDR2 SFDVKD. CDR3 length: 14 residues. Losses at the gene ends were 4 bases for V and 4 bases for J; bases not matched to a gene: 3.

The CDR3 sequence: CASSENRDRTFNQPQHF. CDR3 sequence (DNA): TGCGCCAGCAGTGAGAATAGGGACAGGACCTTCAATCAGCCCCAGCATTTT. The chain is built from TRBV10-1 and TRBJ1-5, with 8 nucleotides matching TRBD1. CDR3 size: 17 residues. Germline V gives CDR1 WNHNN, CDR2 SYGVQD (reference sequence). J was trimmed by 3 bases and V by 2 bases; bases with no gene match: 9.

This clone was seen only a few times. This rearrangement joins TRBV9 to TRBJ2-1; 11 positions match TRBD2. There are 15 residues in the CDR3. Germline V gene data show CDR1 as SGDLS and CDR2 as YYNGEE. Trimming at V came to 3 bases and at J to 7 bases, leaving 6 bases not matched to a gene. The CDR3 coding sequence is TGTGCCAGCAGCGCACTAGCGGGAGAAGGAAATGAGCAGTTCTTC. Translation gives CASSALAGEGNEQFF.

This sequence joins TRBV11-2 and TRBJ2-1; maybe TRBD2 (6 bases). The CDR3 is 16 residues long. The germline gives CDR1 SGHAT, CDR2 FQNNGV. Deletions cut 2 bases from V and 8 bases from J, with 19 bases between. CDR3 in amino acids: CASSLPSLAGDDEQFF. The DNA of the CDR3 is TGTGCCAGCAGCTTACCATCACTAGCCGGGGACGATGAGCAGTTCTTC.

The chain couples TRBV19 to TRBJ2-7; a weak D match, TRBD2 (5 bases). Germline CDR1 is LNHDA and CDR2 is SQIVND (reference sequence). The CDR3 sequence is 15 residues long. Trimming took off 5 bases at V and 4 bases at J, with 18 bases between the two ends. CDR3: CASSVEARGDYEQYF. In nucleotides, the CDR3 is TGTGCCAGTAGTGTGGAGGCCCGAGGAGATTACGAGCAGTACTTC.

The chain couples TRBV19 to TRBJ2-7; tentative D call: TRBD2 (5 bases). V lost 5 bases and J 10 bases, leaving 18 bases between the germline ends. CDR1 is LNHDA, CDR2 SQIVND, per germline (reference sequence). The CDR3 contains 13 residues. CDR3 protein: CASSPSGREVQYF. The CDR3 nucleotides are TGTGCCAGTAGTCCGAGCGGACGGGAAGTCCAGTACTTC. Full variable domain (outside the CDR3, taken from reference TRBV19 and TRBJ2-7): DGGITQSPKYLFRKEGQNVTLSCEQNLNHDAMYWYRQDPGQGLRLIYYSQIVNDFQKGDIAEGYSVSREKKESFPLTVTSAQKNPTAFYLCASSPSGREVQYFGPGTRLTVT.

The chain joins TRBV6-2 or TRBV6-3 to TRBJ2-5, with 8 bases that match TRBD2. J was trimmed by 1 base and V by 4 bases; bases with no gene match: 2. This CDR3 region has 14 residues. Germline assignment: CDR1 MNHEY and CDR2 SVGEGT. In DNA form, the CDR3 reads TGTGCCAGCAGTTTCGCGGGGGGCCAAGAGACCCAGTACTTC. This encodes CASSFAGGQETQYF.

The sample holds one count of this clone. The chain recombines TRBV9 with TRBJ2-2; maybe TRBD1 (6 bases). V shed 0 bases and J shed 3 bases, with 6 bases lying between them. CDR1 SGDLS and CDR2 YYNGEE come from the germline V gene. CDR3 size: 14 residues. The CDR3 protein is CASSVEGDTGELFF. DNA for the CDR3: TGTGCCAGCAGCGTAGAGGGGGACACCGGGGAGCTGTTTTTT.

The V call is TRBV7-9, the J call TRBJ1-3; D gene unclear. This CDR3 region has 18 residues. Trimming stripped 10 bases from V and 0 bases from J, with 25 bases between. Germline V lookup: CDR1 SEHNR, CDR2 FQNEAQ (reference sequence). In DNA, the CDR3 is TGTGCCACCAACCAGGCAGCGGCTCAATACCACTCTGGAAACACCATATATTTT. The encoded protein is CATNQAAAQYHSGNTIYF.

CDR3 nucleotides: TGTGCCAGCAGCAAACCGGGACTCTTGCAGGGGGCGGTTCAGCCCCAGCATTTT. This translates into CASSKPGLLQGAVQPQHF. The rearrangement joins TRBV21-1 to TRBJ1-5; the DNA was not used to check the table's D call, TRBD1. TRBV21-1 is termed a pseudogene. The CDR3 runs to 18 residues.